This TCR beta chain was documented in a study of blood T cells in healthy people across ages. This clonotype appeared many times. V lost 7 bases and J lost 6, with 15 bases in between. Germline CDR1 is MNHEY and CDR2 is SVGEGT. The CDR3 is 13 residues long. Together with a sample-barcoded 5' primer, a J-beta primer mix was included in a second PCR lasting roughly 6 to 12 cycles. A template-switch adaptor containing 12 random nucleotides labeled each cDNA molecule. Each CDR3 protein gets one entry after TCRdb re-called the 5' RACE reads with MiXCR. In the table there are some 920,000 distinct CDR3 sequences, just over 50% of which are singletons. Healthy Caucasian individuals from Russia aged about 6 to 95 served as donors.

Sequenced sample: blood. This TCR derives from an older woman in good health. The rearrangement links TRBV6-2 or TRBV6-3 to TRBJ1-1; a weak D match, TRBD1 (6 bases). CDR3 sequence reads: CASTEIQGPEAFF. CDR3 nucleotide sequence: TGTGCCAGCACCGAAATACAGGGACCTGAAGCTTTCTTT.